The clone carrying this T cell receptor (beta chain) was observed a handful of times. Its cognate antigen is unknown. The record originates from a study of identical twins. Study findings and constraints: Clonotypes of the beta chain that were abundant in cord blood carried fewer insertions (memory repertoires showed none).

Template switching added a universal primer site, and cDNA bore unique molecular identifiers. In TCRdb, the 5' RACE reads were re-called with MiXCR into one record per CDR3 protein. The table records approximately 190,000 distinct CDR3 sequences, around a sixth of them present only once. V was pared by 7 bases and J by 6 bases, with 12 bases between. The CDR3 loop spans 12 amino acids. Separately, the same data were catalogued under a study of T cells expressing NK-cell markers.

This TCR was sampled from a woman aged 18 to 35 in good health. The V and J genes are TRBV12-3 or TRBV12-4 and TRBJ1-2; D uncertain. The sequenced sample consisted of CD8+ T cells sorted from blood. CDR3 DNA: TGTGCCAGCACCTCGTCGGGGAATGGCTACACCTTC. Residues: CASTSSGNGYTF.